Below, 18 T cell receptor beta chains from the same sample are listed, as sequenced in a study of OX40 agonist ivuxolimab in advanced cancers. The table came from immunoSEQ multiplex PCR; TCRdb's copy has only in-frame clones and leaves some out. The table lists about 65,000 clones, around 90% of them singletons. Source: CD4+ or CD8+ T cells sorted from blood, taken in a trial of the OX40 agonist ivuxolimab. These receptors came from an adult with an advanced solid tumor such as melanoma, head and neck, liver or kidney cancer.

The CDR3 DNA sequence: TGTGCCAGCAGTTACCCGGGTGTAGGGAAGGGTGGCTACACCTTC. Amino acid sequence: CASSYPGVGKGGYTF. This chain connects TRBV6-5 to TRBJ1-2; unclear D gene. CDR1 MNHEY and CDR2 SVGAGI come from the germline V gene. Trimming pared 2 bases from V and 7 bases from J, leaving 17 bases between. CDR3 size: 15 residues.

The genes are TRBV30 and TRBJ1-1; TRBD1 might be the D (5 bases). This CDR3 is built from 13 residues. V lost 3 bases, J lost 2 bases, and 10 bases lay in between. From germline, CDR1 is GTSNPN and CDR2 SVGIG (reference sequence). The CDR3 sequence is CAWSRGVNTEAFF. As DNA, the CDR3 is TGTGCCTGGAGCCGGGGGGTCAACACTGAAGCTTTCTTT.

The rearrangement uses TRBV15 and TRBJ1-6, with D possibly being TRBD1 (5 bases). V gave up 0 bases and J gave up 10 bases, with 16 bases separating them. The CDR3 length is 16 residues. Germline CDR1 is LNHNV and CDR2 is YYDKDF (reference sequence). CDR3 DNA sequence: TGTGCCACCAGCAGAGATGCGCAGGGACCCCGCTCACCCCTCCACTTT. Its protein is CATSRDAQGPRSPLHF.

The CDR3 region is CASSSQGQGNEQYF. The CDR3 DNA follows: TGTGCCAGCAGCTCCCAGGGACAGGGGAACGAGCAGTACTTC. This chain uses TRBV7-8 with TRBJ2-7, with 10 positions matching TRBD1. Trimming removed 4 bases from V and 5 bases from J; junction bases left unmatched: 5. The CDR3 spans 14 residues. CDR1 is SGHVS and CDR2 is FQNEAQ in the germline V gene.

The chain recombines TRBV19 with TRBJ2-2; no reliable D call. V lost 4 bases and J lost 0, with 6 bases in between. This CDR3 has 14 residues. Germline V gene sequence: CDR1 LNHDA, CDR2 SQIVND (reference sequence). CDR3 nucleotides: TGTGCCAGTAGTACTGGCGCGAACACCGGGGAGCTGTTTTTT. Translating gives CASSTGANTGELFF.

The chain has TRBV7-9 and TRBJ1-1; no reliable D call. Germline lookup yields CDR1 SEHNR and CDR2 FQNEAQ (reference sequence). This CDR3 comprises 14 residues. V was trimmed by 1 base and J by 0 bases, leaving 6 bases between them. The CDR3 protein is CASSLGRLNTEAFF. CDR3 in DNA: TGTGCCAGCAGCTTAGGACGGTTGAACACTGAAGCTTTCTTT.

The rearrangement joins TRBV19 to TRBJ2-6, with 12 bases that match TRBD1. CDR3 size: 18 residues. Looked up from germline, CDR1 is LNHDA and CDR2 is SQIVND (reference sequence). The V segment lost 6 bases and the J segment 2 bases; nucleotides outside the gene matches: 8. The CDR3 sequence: CASSDPGQGATGANVLTF. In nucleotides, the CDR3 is TGTGCCAGTAGCGACCCGGGACAGGGGGCAACTGGGGCCAACGTCCTGACTTTC.

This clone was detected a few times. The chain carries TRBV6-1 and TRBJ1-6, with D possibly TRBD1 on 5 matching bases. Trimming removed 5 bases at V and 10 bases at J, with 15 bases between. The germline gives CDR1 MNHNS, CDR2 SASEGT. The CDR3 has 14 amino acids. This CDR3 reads CASSQWGFISPLHF. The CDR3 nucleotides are TGTGCCAGCAGTCAGTGGGGGTTTATCTCACCCCTCCACTTT.

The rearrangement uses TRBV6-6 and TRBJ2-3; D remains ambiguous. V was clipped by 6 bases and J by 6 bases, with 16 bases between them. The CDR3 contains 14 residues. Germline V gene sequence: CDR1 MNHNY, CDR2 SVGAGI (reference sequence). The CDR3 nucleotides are TGTGCCAGCAGATTTGAGCTCGCCCAGGATACGCAGTATTTT. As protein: CASRFELAQDTQYF.

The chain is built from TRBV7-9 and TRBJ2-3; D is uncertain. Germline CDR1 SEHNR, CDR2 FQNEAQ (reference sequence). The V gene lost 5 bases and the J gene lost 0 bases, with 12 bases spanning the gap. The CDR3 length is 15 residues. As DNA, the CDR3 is TGTGCCAGCAGCCCCGGGTTTACTAGCACAGATACGCAGTATTTT. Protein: CASSPGFTSTDTQYF.

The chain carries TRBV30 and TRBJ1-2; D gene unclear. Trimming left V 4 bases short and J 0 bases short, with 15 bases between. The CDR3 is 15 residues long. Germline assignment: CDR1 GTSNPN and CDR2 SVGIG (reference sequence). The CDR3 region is CAWTPTDNSNYGYTF. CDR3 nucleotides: TGTGCCTGGACCCCCACCGACAATTCTAACTATGGCTACACCTTC.

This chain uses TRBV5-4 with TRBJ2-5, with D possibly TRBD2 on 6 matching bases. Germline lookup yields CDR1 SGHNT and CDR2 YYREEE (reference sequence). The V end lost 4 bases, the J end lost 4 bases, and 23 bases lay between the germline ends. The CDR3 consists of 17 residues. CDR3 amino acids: CASSPQGTLIGSETQYF. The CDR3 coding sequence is TGTGCCAGCAGCCCTCAAGGGACTCTCATCGGCTCAGAGACCCAGTACTTC. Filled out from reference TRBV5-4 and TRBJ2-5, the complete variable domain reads ETGVTQSPTHLIKTRGQQVTLRCSSQSGHNTVSWYQQALGQGPQFIFQYYREEENGRGNFPPRFSGLQFPNYSSELNVNALELDDSALYLCASSPQGTLIGSETQYFGPGTRLLVL.

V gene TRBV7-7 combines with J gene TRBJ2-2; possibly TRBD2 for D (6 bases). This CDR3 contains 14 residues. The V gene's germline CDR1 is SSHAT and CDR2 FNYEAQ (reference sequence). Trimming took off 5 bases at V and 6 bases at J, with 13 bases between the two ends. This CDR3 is CASSLGPGAGELFF. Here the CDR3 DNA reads TGTGCCAGCAGCCTAGGGCCGGGGGCCGGGGAGCTGTTTTTT.

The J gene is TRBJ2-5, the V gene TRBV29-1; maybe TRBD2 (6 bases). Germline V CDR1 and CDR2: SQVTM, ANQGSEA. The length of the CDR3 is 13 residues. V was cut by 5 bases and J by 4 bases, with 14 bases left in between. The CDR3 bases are TGCAGCGTTTCCCCGGGGGAGCTAGAGACCCAGTACTTC. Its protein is CSVSPGELETQYF.

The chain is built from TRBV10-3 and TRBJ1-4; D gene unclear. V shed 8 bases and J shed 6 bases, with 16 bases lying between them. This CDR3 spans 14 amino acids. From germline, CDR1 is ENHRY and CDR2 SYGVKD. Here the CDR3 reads CAISGGVGDEKLFF. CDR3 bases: TGTGCCATCTCAGGCGGGGTCGGAGATGAAAAACTGTTTTTT.

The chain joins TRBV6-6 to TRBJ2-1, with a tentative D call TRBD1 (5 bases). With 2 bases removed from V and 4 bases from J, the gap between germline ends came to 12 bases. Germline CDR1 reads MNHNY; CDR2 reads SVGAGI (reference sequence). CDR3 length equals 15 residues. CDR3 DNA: TGTGCCAGCAGTTACGAAGGCAGGGCTTACAATGAGCAGTTCTTC. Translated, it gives CASSYEGRAYNEQFF.

The CDR3, as DNA: TGTGCCAGCAGCCCCCCCGGGGGGCTCAACAATGAGCAGTTCTTC. Translated: CASSPPGGLNNEQFF. This rearrangement joins TRBV6-6 to TRBJ2-1; the D gene is possibly TRBD2 (7 bases). Trimming cost V 6 bases and J 5 bases, with 17 bases left between them. Germline CDR1 and CDR2: MNHNY and SVGAGI (reference sequence). The CDR3 extends over 15 amino acids.

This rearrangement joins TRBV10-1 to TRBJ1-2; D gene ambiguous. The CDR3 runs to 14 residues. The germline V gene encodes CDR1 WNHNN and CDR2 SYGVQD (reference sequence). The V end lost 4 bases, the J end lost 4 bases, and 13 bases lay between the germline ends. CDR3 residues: CASSASRAGYGYTF. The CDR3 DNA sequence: TGCGCCAGCAGTGCCTCCCGGGCGGGCTATGGCTACACCTTC.